The next 18 T cell receptor beta chains were all read from a single sample in a study of regulatory T cells in long-lasting Graves disease. iRepertoire HTBI primers and Arm-PCR of CDR3 regions built TCR beta libraries. TCRdb re-derived calls from the multiplex PCR reads in MiXCR, one entry per CDR3 protein. The repertoire holds about 460,000 distinct CDR3 sequences, with around 13% as singletons. Time point: newly diagnosed GD, antithyroid drugs for less than 3 months. Extracted PBMC RNA gave rise to the TCR library. Separately, the same data were catalogued under a study of T cells in Graves' hyperthyroidism and ophthalmopathy.

The sequences come from peripheral blood mononuclear cells (PBMCs), collected at new diagnosis, from a patient treated with antithyroid drugs. These receptors were taken from a woman aged 50 to 60 with Graves disease.

This clonotype was seen at least ten times. The CDR3 DNA follows: TGTGCCAGCAGTCCTTTGGGTGGTGCCCTCCACTTT. Its protein is CASSPLGGALHF. The rearrangement uses TRBV28 and TRBJ1-6; no clear D gene. Germline CDR1 MDHEN, CDR2 SYDVKM. V was trimmed by 5 bases and J by 14 bases, leaving 13 bases between them. This CDR3 region has 12 residues.

The rearrangement joins TRBV11-2 to TRBJ1-3; 9 nucleotides agree with TRBD1. The CDR3 length is 15 residues. Looked up from germline, CDR1 is SGHAT and CDR2 is FQNNGV. The V gene end was trimmed by 5 bases and the J gene end by 2 bases; junction bases not matched to a gene: 4. The CDR3 spells CASSTQGAAGNTIYF. CDR3 bases: TGTGCCAGCAGCACACAGGGGGCTGCTGGAAACACCATATATTTT.

A few counts support this clonotype. CDR3 protein: CAWSPWDTSYEQYF. The CDR3 coding sequence is TGTGCCTGGAGTCCTTGGGACACCTCCTACGAGCAGTACTTC. The chain recombines TRBV30 with TRBJ2-7; weak D call: TRBD1 (6 bases). Germline CDR1 GTSNPN, CDR2 SVGIG (reference sequence). CDR3 size: 14 residues. V lost 2 bases and J 0 bases, leaving 11 bases between the germline ends.

There are many counts of this clonotype. The CDR3 is CASSEQRNTGELFF. The DNA of the CDR3 is TGCGCCAGCAGTGAACAGCGCAACACCGGGGAGCTGTTTTTT. V and J are TRBV10-1 and TRBJ2-2, with D uncertain. Trimming left V 3 bases short and J 2 bases short, with 7 bases between. This CDR3 spans 14 amino acids. Germline CDR1 and CDR2: WNHNN and SYGVQD (reference sequence).

V gene TRBV29-1 combines with J gene TRBJ2-7, with D tentatively TRBD2 (5 bases). Trimming removed 4 bases from V and 4 bases from J, with 11 bases in between. The CDR3 loop spans 12 amino acids. The germline CDR1 and CDR2 sequences are SQVTM and ANQGSEA. CDR3 DNA sequence: TGCAGCGTTGCCTCATCGGGGTACGAGCAGTACTTC. Encoded protein: CSVASSGYEQYF.

This clonotype occurred many times. The chain carries TRBV27 and TRBJ2-7; D is unclear. The CDR3 runs 13 residues. Trimming took 1 base from V and 4 from J, leaving 8 bases between them. Per germline, CDR1 MNHEY and CDR2 SMNVEV (reference sequence). The DNA for the CDR3 is TGTGCCAGCAGTTTATTTAGTGGGTACGAGCAGTACTTC. Translating it yields CASSLFSGYEQYF.

With regard to this clonotype: Germline and junction disagree at one end, which may indicate a read error. The chain uses TRBV11-2 and TRBJ2-1, with D unclear. There are 17 residues in the CDR3. Germline V gene lookup returns CDR1 SGHAT and CDR2 FQNNGV. The CDR3 bases are TGTGCCAGCAGCCCCCGAACCCAGGCCTTCTCCTACAATGAGCACTTCTTC. This sequence encodes CASSPRTQAFSYNEHFF.

This clonotype was detected only a few times. The chain joins TRBV4-1 to TRBJ2-5; D possibly corresponds to TRBD2 (6 bases). Trimming stripped 0 bases from V and 3 bases from J, with 17 bases between. The CDR3 contains 17 residues. The germline CDR1 and CDR2 sequences are MGHRA and YSYEKL. The CDR3 nucleotides are TGCGCCAGCAGCCAAGATGAAGGCCCTAGGAGGGAAGAGACCCAGTACTTC. Encoded protein: CASSQDEGPRREETQYF.

This clonotype was counted between two and nine times. The chain uses TRBV4-2 and TRBJ2-2; no reliable D call. The CDR3 consists of 15 residues. The ends were cut back, 6 bases at V and 5 bases at J, with 16 bases in the middle. Germline lookup yields CDR1 LGHNA and CDR2 YNFKEQ. CDR3: CASRKVGRGTGELFF. DNA of the CDR3: TGTGCCAGCAGGAAAGTGGGCCGTGGAACCGGGGAGCTGTTTTTT.

In the case of this clonotype: This may be a read error, as it is one base from a much larger clone. The J gene is TRBJ1-4, the V gene TRBV18; D might be TRBD1 (6 bases). The germline V gene encodes CDR1 KGHSH and CDR2 LQKENI. This CDR3 has 14 amino acids. Trimming left V 3 bases short and J 7 bases short, with 12 bases between. CDR3 sequence: CASSPRTDSEKLFF. The CDR3 DNA sequence: TGTGCCAGCTCACCCCGGACAGATAGTGAAAAACTGTTTTTT.

Ten or more counts support this clonotype. The chain has TRBV7-3 and TRBJ2-2; 9 bases match TRBD2. The CDR3 is 16 residues long. Germline values: CDR1 SGHTA, CDR2 FQGTGA. The ends lost 5 bases at V and 6 bases at J; junction bases unmatched: 10. CDR3 protein: CASSHSGTSKAGELFF. CDR3 nucleotide sequence: TGTGCCAGCAGCCATTCCGGGACTAGCAAAGCCGGGGAGCTGTTTTTT.

This clonotype has at least ten counts. This chain connects TRBV24-1 to TRBJ2-3, with D perhaps being TRBD1 or TRBD2 (5 bases each). CDR1 KGHDR and CDR2 SFDVKD come from the germline V gene. The CDR3 runs 14 residues. V lost 5 bases and J 6 bases, leaving 14 bases between the germline ends. The CDR3: CATSVRTGPDTQYF. For the CDR3, the DNA is TGTGCCACCAGTGTGAGAACGGGACCGGATACGCAGTATTTT.

V usage is TRBV4-2 and J usage is TRBJ1-2, with 7 positions matching TRBD1. The CDR3 sequence is 16 residues long. Germline assignment: CDR1 LGHNA and CDR2 YNFKEQ. V was pared by 2 bases and J by 6 bases, with 12 bases of the junction left unmatched. The CDR3 protein is CASSQQAQQGRDGYTF. The CDR3 DNA sequence: TGTGCCAGCAGCCAACAAGCCCAACAGGGGCGGGATGGCTACACCTTC.

This clonotype was counted at least ten times. This chain connects TRBV7-8 to TRBJ1-4; TRBD1 matches 9 bases. CDR3 length: 15 residues. The J segment lost 6 bases and the V segment lost 5 bases, leaving 7 bases of the junction unmatched. Per germline, CDR1 SGHVS and CDR2 FQNEAQ. The CDR3 region is CASSKGQGFYEKLFF. The CDR3 DNA sequence: TGTGCCAGCAGCAAGGGACAGGGTTTTTATGAAAAACTGTTTTTT.

This clonotype was detected only a few times. V usage is TRBV6-2 or TRBV6-3 and J usage is TRBJ1-3, with 7 bases lining up with TRBD1. The CDR3 has 17 amino acids. Germline V lookup: CDR1 MNHEY, CDR2 SVGEGT. The V segment lost 6 bases and the J segment 0 bases; nucleotides outside the gene matches: 11. The CDR3 is CASSSRHYRGSGNTIYF. The CDR3, as DNA: TGTGCCAGCAGCTCTCGACACTACAGGGGCTCTGGAAACACCATATATTTT.

This clonotype was found many times. This chain uses TRBV7-9 with TRBJ2-7; 7 bases align to TRBD2. Trimming at V came to 7 bases and at J to 0 bases, leaving 6 bases not matched to a gene. This CDR3 has 14 residues. Germline CDR1 and CDR2: SEHNR and FQNEAQ (reference sequence). The CDR3 sequence is CASTPGTNSYEQYF. The CDR3 region has the DNA TGTGCCAGCACCCCCGGGACTAACTCCTACGAGCAGTACTTC.

The chain uses TRBV5-1 and TRBJ1-4; 7 bases line up with TRBD1. Germline loops: CDR1 SGHRS, CDR2 YFSETQ. The CDR3 length is 17 residues. V trimming: 4 bases; J trimming: 0 bases; junction bases outside the gene matches: 9. CDR3 nucleotides: TGCGCCAGCAGCCCCGGACAGGTTTCGGCAACTAATGAAAAACTGTTTTTT. Translation: CASSPGQVSATNEKLFF.

The V call is TRBV7-9, the J call TRBJ1-3; tentative D call: TRBD1 (5 bases). V was cut by 6 bases and J by 2 bases, with 17 bases left in between. CDR1 and CDR2 (germline): SEHNR, FQNEAQ (reference sequence). The CDR3 spans 16 residues. CDR3 in amino acids: CASSTSYRGPGNTIYF. The CDR3 DNA follows: TGTGCCAGCAGTACCTCATACCGGGGCCCTGGAAACACCATATATTTT.